The T cell receptor (beta chain) described here comes from a study of T cells in Graves' hyperthyroidism and ophthalmopathy. The CDR3 runs 13 residues. Germline lookup yields CDR1 MNHNS and CDR2 SASEGT. Trimming cost V 1 base and J 7 bases, with 8 bases left between them. At least ten counts were recorded for this clonotype. TCR beta CDR3 region amplification was performed from RNA transcripts. The TCR CDR3 was amplified in a first-round RT-PCR using the HTBI primer set. A single record per CDR3 protein comes from TCRdb applying MiXCR to the multiplex PCR reads. The sample has 500,000 to 550,000 distinct CDR3 sequences; 20% to 25% are singletons. Diagnosing involved the use of clinical symptoms, serum thyroxine and TRAb, thyroid ultrasound and orbital computed tomography. The authors took PBMCs from 10 ml fresh peripheral blood.

The clonotype was recovered from a man between 18 and 29 years old with Graves' hyperthyroidism. V is TRBV6-1 and J is TRBJ1-5; D not certain. Sequencing was carried out using blood. The CDR3 DNA reads as TGTGCCAGCAGTGAAGGACCTCGGCAGCCCCAGCATTTT. This sequence encodes CASSEGPRQPQHF.